This TCR beta chain was identified in a study of blood T cells in healthy people across ages. Overall study results and limits: The fall in TCR beta diversity per million T cells was roughly linear with age. Without sorted subsets, naive and antigen-experienced compartments could not be conclusively compared.

Alongside a J-beta primer mix, a sample-barcoded 5' primer served in a second PCR lasting about 7 to 11 cycles. TCRdb passed the 5' RACE reads through MiXCR, listing each CDR3 protein once. The table includes roughly 1,500,000 distinct CDR3 sequences, about 43% detected once. Comments on this clonotype: Its antigen is undetermined. One base away lies a much larger clone, so this may be a sequencing read error.

Donors ranged from about 6 to 95 years old and were healthy Caucasians in Russia. Total RNA was extracted at no less than 6 micrograms per sample. Deletions cut 8 bases from V and 1 base from J, with 13 bases between. This CDR3 spans 14 amino acids. The receptor comes from a woman aged 18-30 years in good health. V and J are TRBV12-3 or TRBV12-4 and TRBJ2-3, with D hard to call. Sequenced material: blood. The CDR3 sequence is CASGGVACTDTQYF. The CDR3 nucleotides read TGTGCCAGCGGCGGCGTGGCTTGCACAGATACGCAGTATTTT.